This T cell receptor (beta chain) was observed in a study of T cells in Graves' hyperthyroidism and ophthalmopathy (dated by TCRdb to about 2019). Context from the whole study: Peripheral blood samples were taken at the time of initial diagnosis, prior to any treatment. A discovery cohort of approximately 100 patients, about 40 with Graves' ophthalmopathy and over 55 with stable Graves' hyperthyroidism, was used to find distinguishing TCR V-J signatures. According to the paper, TCR Vbeta CDR3 sequencing was carried out on more than 120 peripheral blood samples, which came from 40 to 45 ophthalmopathy, 70 to 80 hyperthyroidism and roughly 17 progressor patients. Prospective prediction of ophthalmopathy was tested in an independent validation cohort consisting of under 20 hyperthyroidism patients and approximately 16 patients who later progressed to ophthalmopathy. For training and testing, the 100 or so patients in the discovery cohort were randomly divided in a 7:3 ratio. After sampling, hyperthyroidism patients received methimazole starting at 30 mg daily, and ophthalmopathy patients received high-dose intravenous methylprednisolone. The study also compared thyroid tissue and blood T-cell repertoires from about 6 Graves' hyperthyroidism patients. The research as a whole found: No statistical method was used to fix the sample size in advance, and group allocation was not hidden from the investigators. In validation, the model predicted progression to ophthalmopathy a median of roughly 6.1 months before onset, with about 67% sensitivity and roughly 73% specificity. Most expanded thyroid clonotypes (frequency above 0.001) were also detected in blood, suggesting blood repertoires may reflect thyroid immune responses. A model built on a 13 V-J signature distinguished ophthalmopathy from stable hyperthyroidism, reaching about 88% sensitivity and about 81% specificity in cross-validation and 80%/75% in testing.

Moderately to severely active disease, a Clinical Activity Score of at least 3, a NOSPECS grade of at least 4, and a duration under 3 months were present in ophthalmopathy patients. Exclusion was applied to patients with uncontrolled infections, other autoimmune diseases, pregnancy or lactation. Clinical symptoms, serum thyroxine and TRAb, thyroid ultrasound, and orbital computed tomography formed the basis for the diagnoses. PBMCs were isolated from 10 ml of fresh peripheral blood by Ficoll-Paque density gradient centrifugation. Trizol reagent was used to extract total RNA, and RNA quality was then checked on an Agilent 2100 Bioanalyzer. TCR beta CDR3 regions were amplified from RNA transcripts. A first-round RT-PCR of the TCR CDR3 used the HTBI primer set with the Qiagen OneStep RT-PCR kit. The libraries were constructed in a second round of multiplex PCR and then size-selected and purified. Libraries were sequenced paired-end with 100 bp reads on an Illumina HiSeq2000. The authors' pipeline ran thus. Raw data were processed with SOAPnuke, discarding reads with adapters, uncalled bases, mean Phred below 15, or no exact constant-primer or identifier match. High-quality paired reads were merged with COPE v1.2.5, and unique nucleotide sequences were defined as clonotypes. Clonotypes were aligned to IMGT TRBV, TRBD and TRBJ reference segments using MiTCR v1.1. The analysis was restricted to V-J combinations with a frequency above 0.0001, which together covered about 99% of the repertoires. The TCS score was defined as the ratio of F50 (clonal expansion) to E x V (chaos), calculated using BLOSUM62-based TCRdist between CDR3 peptides within each V-J. Welch's t-statistics and random forest reduced several hundred V-J features to 10 to 15, which were used in a naive Bayes classifier (R e1071). Clones were called with MiXCR by TCRdb after fastp trimmed the public reads at Q25, and only in-frame beta chains were retained. Identical CDR3 proteins give one entry, which carries the most common genes and DNA. The V and J calls come from TCRdb's annotation, not from the publication. Within this sample are 500,000 to 750,000 distinct CDR3 sequences, with 13% to 15% of them counted one time only. The ten largest clones add up to roughly 7.1% of the sample.

The table lists this clonotype with many counts. Its antigen is not yet known. Base qualities are missing; no much larger clone stands one base away. The CDR3 runs 17 amino acids, cysteine and phenylalanine included. Only the CDR3 part of the read is kept: 51 bases, read in frame from the first base. From a lookup of the germline V gene, CDR1 and CDR2 are SGHDT and YYEEEE. V is clipped by 3 bases and J by 0 bases, and the sequence between their germline boundaries is 18 bases long. The sample consisted of blood. The chain uses TRBV5-6 and TRBJ1-1; the D segment could be TRBD1, given 6 matching bases. This clonotype was obtained from a woman aged 18 to 35 with Graves' ophthalmopathy. The DNA sequence is TGTGCCAGCAGCTCTCCGTCTACAGGGTACTTGAACACTGAAGCTTTCTTT. The resulting protein is CASSSPSTGYLNTEAFF.